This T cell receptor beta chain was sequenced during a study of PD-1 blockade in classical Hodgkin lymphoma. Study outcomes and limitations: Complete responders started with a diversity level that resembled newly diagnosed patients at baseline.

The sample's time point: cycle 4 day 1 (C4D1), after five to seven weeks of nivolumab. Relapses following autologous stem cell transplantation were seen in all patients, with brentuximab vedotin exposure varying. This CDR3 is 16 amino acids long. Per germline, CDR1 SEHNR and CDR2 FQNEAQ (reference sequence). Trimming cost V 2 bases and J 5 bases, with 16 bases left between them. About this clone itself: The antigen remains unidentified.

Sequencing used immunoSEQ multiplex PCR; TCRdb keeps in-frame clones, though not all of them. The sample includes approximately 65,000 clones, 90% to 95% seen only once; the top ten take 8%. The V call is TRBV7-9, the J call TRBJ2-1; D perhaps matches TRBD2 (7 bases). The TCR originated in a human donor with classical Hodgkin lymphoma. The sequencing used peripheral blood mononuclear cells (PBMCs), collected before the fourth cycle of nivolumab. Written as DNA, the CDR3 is TGTGCCAGCAGCTTATTAGGGGGGGCCCCACACAATGAGCAGTTCTTC. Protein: CASSLLGGAPHNEQFF.